This T cell receptor (beta chain) came from a study of blood T cell repertoires in COVID-19. Study-level information: Spain, Italy and the United States supplied samples that represented acute and convalescent COVID-19. The cDNA or gDNA used as material had been derived from T cells, B-cell-depleted T cells, or PBMCs.

V gave up 6 bases and J gave up 0 bases, with 26 bases separating them. The CDR3 has 18 residues. CDR1 and CDR2 (germline): SQVTM, ANQGSEA. Methods used by the authors: Cell counts per sample came from amplifying reference gene primers. Assay: immunoSEQ multiplex PCR; the TCRdb copy retains only in-frame clones and omits some. D and trimming come from the DNA, and the V and J calls and clone size come from that table. The sample includes 250,000 or so clones, around nine tenths seen only once; the top ten take around 1.8%. The chain couples TRBV29-1 to TRBJ1-2, with D possibly being TRBD1 (6 bases). The sequence came from a man between 25 and 39 years old with active or convalescent COVID-19. The specimen sequenced was peripheral blood. In DNA form, the CDR3 reads TGCAGCGTCCGCCCACCCGATGGGACACCCGACGCTAACTATGGCTACACCTTC. Translating it yields CSVRPPDGTPDANYGYTF.